A selection of T cell receptor beta chains follows, all from one sample in a study of neurological immune-mediated disorders. TCRdb called the 5' RACE reads again in MiXCR, with one record for every CDR3 protein. The sample holds 55,000 to 75,000 distinct CDR3 sequences; 2.5% are singletons and the top ten take around 2.8%. Sequencing was carried out using PBMCs. These receptors were taken from a man between 50 and 59 years old with multiple sclerosis. The CDR3 runs from the conserved cysteine through the conserved F or W. The D gene is left open where the match is weak. Clone size is shown for a subset of rows, as once, few, many or a class of expanded clone.

V	J	D	size	CDR3	DNA
TRBV5-1	TRBJ2-7	TRBD1	-	CASSWGQGVNYEQYF	TGCGCCAGCAGCTGGGGACAGGGGGTGAACTACGAGCAGTACTTC
TRBV7-8	TRBJ2-7	TRBD1	-	CASSLAAGGSEQYF	TGTGCCAGCAGCTTAGCGGCAGGGGGCAGCGAGCAGTACTTC
TRBV12-3/TRBV12-4	TRBJ2-1	-	many	CASSPGIRAEQFF	TGTGCCAGCAGCCCTGGCATTAGGGCTGAGCAGTTCTTC
TRBV4-3	TRBJ2-1	TRBD1	many	CASSQDYRQGAIF	TGCGCCAGCAGCCAAGATTACAGGCAGGGGGCAATCTTC
TRBV20-1	TRBJ1-5	TRBD1	-	CSASLTGGGNQPQHF	TGCAGTGCTAGCCTTACAGGGGGCGGGAATCAGCCCCAGCATTTT
TRBV7-9	TRBJ1-6	-	many	CASSLGERSPLHF	TGTGCCAGCAGCTTAGGGGAGAGATCACCCCTCCACTTT
TRBV4-3	TRBJ2-5	-	many	CASSQDAEETQYF	TGCGCCAGCAGCCAAGATGCAGAGGAGACCCAGTACTTC
TRBV5-1	TRBJ2-1	TRBD2	many	CASSLRPSGGMDNEQFF	TGCGCCAGCAGCTTGCGCCCTAGCGGGGGCATGGACAATGAGCAGTTCTTC
TRBV10-3	TRBJ2-5	-	many	CAISPSVGSETQYF	TGTGCCATCAGCCCCTCGGTTGGGTCAGAGACCCAGTACTTC
TRBV25-1	TRBJ1-4	-	many	CASSEGSLVEKLFF	TGTGCCAGCAGTGAGGGGAGTCTGGTGGAAAAACTGTTTTTT
TRBV20-1	TRBJ1-6	-	many	CSARVGTGDSPLHF	TGCAGTGCTAGAGTTGGGACGGGGGATTCACCCCTCCACTTT
TRBV6-2/TRBV6-3	TRBJ1-1	-	many	CASSEDGNTEAFF	TGTGCCAGCAGTGAGGACGGTAACACTGAAGCTTTCTTT
TRBV21-1	TRBJ1-5	-	many	CASSKGYVRRQRVSF	TGTGCCAGCAGCAAAGGATATGTTCGTAGACAGAGGGTCAGTTTT
TRBV20-1	TRBJ2-4	TRBD2	many	CSARRLAGGRNIQYF	TGCAGTGCTAGAAGACTAGCGGGGGGGAGAAACATTCAGTACTTC
TRBV7-6	TRBJ1-1	-	medium-sized	CASSPRAQNTEAFF	TGTGCCAGCAGCCCCAGGGCCCAAAACACTGAAGCTTTCTTT
TRBV6-5	TRBJ2-1	-	many	CASSRDFSREQFF	TGTGCCAGCAGCCGAGATTTTAGCCGTGAGCAGTTCTTC
TRBV11-2	TRBJ2-3	TRBD2	many	CASSFKGTSGGIRDTQYF	TGTGCCAGCAGCTTCAAAGGGACTAGCGGGGGTATTAGGGATACGCAGTATTTT
TRBV4-3	TRBJ2-7	-	many	CASSQVHGYEQYF	TGCGCCAGCAGCCAAGTCCACGGGTACGAGCAGTACTTC
TRBV3-1	TRBJ1-2	-	many	CASSQPGPRTGGYTF	TGTGCCAGCAGCCAGCCCGGGCCCAGGACGGGTGGCTACACCTTC
TRBV7-2	TRBJ2-1	TRBD1	few	CASSFLPRDSSYNEQFF	TGTGCCAGCAGCTTCTTACCCCGGGACAGCTCCTACAATGAGCAGTTCTTC
TRBV20-1	TRBJ2-1	TRBD2	many	CSYTREVEQFF	TGCAGTTACACCCGGGAGGTCGAGCAGTTCTTC
TRBV5-1	TRBJ1-5	-	many	CASSFAGDDNQPQHF	TGCGCCAGCAGCTTTGCCGGGGATGACAATCAGCCCCAGCATTTT
TRBV10-3	TRBJ2-5	TRBD2	many	CAISESEWGGQRETQYF	TGTGCCATCAGTGAGTCCGAATGGGGAGGGCAACGAGAGACCCAGTACTTC
TRBV28	TRBJ2-1	-	many	CASYGGPYNEQFF	TGTGCCTCTTATGGGGGGCCCTACAATGAGCAGTTCTTC